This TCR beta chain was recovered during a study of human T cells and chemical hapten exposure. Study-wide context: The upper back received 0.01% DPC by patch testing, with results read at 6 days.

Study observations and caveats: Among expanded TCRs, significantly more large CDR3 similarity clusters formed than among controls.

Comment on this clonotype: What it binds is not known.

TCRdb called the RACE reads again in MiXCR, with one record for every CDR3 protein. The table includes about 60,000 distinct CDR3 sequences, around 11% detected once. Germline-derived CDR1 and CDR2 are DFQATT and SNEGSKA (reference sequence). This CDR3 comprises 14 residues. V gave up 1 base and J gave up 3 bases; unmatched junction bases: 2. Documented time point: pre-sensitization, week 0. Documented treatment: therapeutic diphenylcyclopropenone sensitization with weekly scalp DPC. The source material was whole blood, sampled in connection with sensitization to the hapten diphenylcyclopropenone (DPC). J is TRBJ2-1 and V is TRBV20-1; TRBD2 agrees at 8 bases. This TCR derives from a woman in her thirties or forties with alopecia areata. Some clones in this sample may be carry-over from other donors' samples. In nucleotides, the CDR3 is TGCAGTGCTAGAGCGCGGGGGGTCTACAATGAGCAGTTCTTC. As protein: CSARARGVYNEQFF.